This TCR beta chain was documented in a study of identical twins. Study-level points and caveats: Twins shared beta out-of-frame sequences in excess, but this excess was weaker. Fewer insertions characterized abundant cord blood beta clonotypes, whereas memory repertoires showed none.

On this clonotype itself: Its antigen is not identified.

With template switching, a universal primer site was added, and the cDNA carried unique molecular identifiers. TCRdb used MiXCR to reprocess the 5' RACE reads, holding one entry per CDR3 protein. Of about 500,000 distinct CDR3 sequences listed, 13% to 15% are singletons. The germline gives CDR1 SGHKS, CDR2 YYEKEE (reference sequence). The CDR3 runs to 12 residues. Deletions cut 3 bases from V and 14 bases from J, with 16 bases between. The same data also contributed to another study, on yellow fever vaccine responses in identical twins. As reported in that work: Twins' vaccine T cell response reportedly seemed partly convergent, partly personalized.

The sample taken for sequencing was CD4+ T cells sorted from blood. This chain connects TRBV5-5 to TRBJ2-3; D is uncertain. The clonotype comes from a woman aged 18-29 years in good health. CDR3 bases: TGTGCCAGCAGCTCAGACTCCCCCGCGTGGTATTTT. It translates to CASSSDSPAWYF.